The 12 T cell receptor beta chains below all came from one sample that was sequenced in a study of technical replicates of blood from a few donors. Repertoires were generated with immunoSEQ multiplex PCR, while TCRdb's copy carries only in-frame clones and drops some. The repertoire holds 80,000 or so clones, with approximately 98% as singletons. Material for sequencing was T cells isolated from PBMCs. The receptors stem from a human donor in good health.

This chain connects TRBV19 to TRBJ2-1; 7 bases line up with TRBD2. Germline loops: CDR1 LNHDA, CDR2 SQIVND (reference sequence). CDR3 length: 15 amino acids. V lost 0 bases and J lost 5; bases outside the gene matches: 4. The chain's CDR3 is CASSIERERDNEQFF. The DNA of the CDR3 is TGTGCCAGTAGTATAGAGCGGGAGCGGGACAATGAGCAGTTCTTC.

The V gene is TRBV6-5, the J gene TRBJ2-2; no clear D gene. The germline V gene encodes CDR1 MNHEY and CDR2 SVGAGI. CDR3 length: 16 amino acids. The V end lost 0 bases, the J end lost 1 base, and 9 bases lay between the germline ends. CDR3: CASSYSGYGNTGELFF. The CDR3 nucleotides are TGTGCCAGCAGTTACTCGGGCTACGGGAACACCGGGGAGCTGTTTTTT.

This clone appeared a single time. The V and J genes are TRBV13 and TRBJ2-5; 9 bases align to TRBD1. The CDR3 has 15 amino acids. Germline-derived CDR1 and CDR2 are PRHDT and FYEKMQ (reference sequence). V dropped 5 bases and J dropped 1; count of bases not matched to a gene: 5. CDR3 nucleotide sequence: TGTGCCAGCAGCCTTCGGGACAGGGTCCAAGAGACCCAGTACTTC. It specifies CASSLRDRVQETQYF.

The gene calls are TRBV11-3 and TRBJ2-2, with D possibly being TRBD2 (6 bases). V lost 3 bases and J 1 base, leaving 9 bases between the germline ends. The CDR3 has 15 residues. Germline CDR1 reads SGHNT; CDR2 reads YENEEA. The CDR3 here is CASSFPSENTGELFF. The DNA of the CDR3 is TGTGCCAGCAGCTTCCCTAGCGAGAACACCGGGGAGCTGTTTTTT.

The V call is TRBV9, the J call TRBJ2-1, with D perhaps TRBD2 (5 bases). CDR3 length equals 14 residues. Trimming left V 4 bases short and J 9 bases short, with 17 bases between. CDR1 and CDR2 from the germline V gene are SGDLS and YYNGEE. The CDR3 spells CASSPHTGSSEQFF. CDR3 coding DNA: TGTGCCAGCAGCCCTCACACGGGGTCCAGTGAGCAGTTCTTC.

This chain links TRBV5-1 with TRBJ1-1; possible D gene TRBD1, 5 bases. From germline, CDR1 is SGHRS and CDR2 YFSETQ. V was clipped by 2 bases and J by 7 bases, with 12 bases between them. This CDR3 has 13 amino acids. CDR3 nucleotides: TGCGCCAGCAGCTTCGGGCAGGGCGGTGAAGCTTTCTTT. This codes for CASSFGQGGEAFF.

This CDR3 is CAWRTQGTRNEQFF. The CDR3 DNA follows: TGTGCCTGGAGGACACAGGGTACTAGGAATGAGCAGTTCTTC. The chain joins TRBV30 to TRBJ2-1, with a possible D match to TRBD1 (6 bases). The CDR3 runs 14 residues. The ends were cut back, 3 bases at V and 7 bases at J, with 16 bases in the middle. In germline, CDR1 is GTSNPN, CDR2 SVGIG (reference sequence).

The V gene is TRBV25-1, the J gene TRBJ1-5; the D gene is possibly TRBD1 (6 bases). The CDR3 spans 14 residues. V was clipped by 5 bases and J by 4 bases, with 12 bases between them. Germline CDR1 and CDR2: MGHDK and SYGVNS. The CDR3: CASSTGLGNQPQHF. The CDR3 DNA is TGTGCCAGCAGTACAGGGTTGGGAAATCAGCCCCAGCATTTT.

This chain links TRBV7-3 with TRBJ2-2; maybe TRBD1 (6 bases). With 5 bases removed from V and 1 base from J, the gap between germline ends came to 14 bases. Germline CDR1 and CDR2: SGHTA and FQGTGA. The CDR3 consists of 16 residues. CDR3 residues: CASSPGAAENTGELFF. Written as DNA, the CDR3 is TGTGCCAGCAGCCCAGGGGCCGCGGAGAACACCGGGGAGCTGTTTTTT.

This clone occurred once. The V gene is TRBV5-4, the J gene TRBJ2-1; D remains ambiguous. V lost 2 bases, J lost 12 bases, and 9 bases lay in between. The CDR3 runs to 11 residues. Germline values: CDR1 SGHNT, CDR2 YYREEE (reference sequence). The CDR3 loop reads CASSFLRMQFF. In nucleotides, the CDR3 is TGTGCCAGCAGCTTTCTTAGAATGCAGTTCTTC.

V is TRBV7-9 and J is TRBJ2-5; 10 bases align to TRBD1. J lost 5 bases, V lost 4 bases, and 4 bases had no gene match. Germline V CDR1 and CDR2: SEHNR, FQNEAQ (reference sequence). The CDR3 spans 14 residues. CDR3 region: CASSWGQGRETQYF. The CDR3 DNA reads TGTGCCAGCAGCTGGGGACAGGGGCGGGAGACCCAGTACTTC.

V usage is TRBV10-2 and J usage is TRBJ2-7; TRBD1 matches at 7 bases. Per the germline V gene, CDR1 is WSHSY and CDR2 is SAAADI. The junction had 13 bases not matched to a gene; V was cut back by 8 bases and J by 6 bases. This CDR3 contains 14 residues. CDR3 sequence reads: CASGSRDRGLEQYF. The CDR3 DNA reads as TGCGCCAGCGGATCCCGGGACAGAGGCCTCGAGCAGTACTTC.